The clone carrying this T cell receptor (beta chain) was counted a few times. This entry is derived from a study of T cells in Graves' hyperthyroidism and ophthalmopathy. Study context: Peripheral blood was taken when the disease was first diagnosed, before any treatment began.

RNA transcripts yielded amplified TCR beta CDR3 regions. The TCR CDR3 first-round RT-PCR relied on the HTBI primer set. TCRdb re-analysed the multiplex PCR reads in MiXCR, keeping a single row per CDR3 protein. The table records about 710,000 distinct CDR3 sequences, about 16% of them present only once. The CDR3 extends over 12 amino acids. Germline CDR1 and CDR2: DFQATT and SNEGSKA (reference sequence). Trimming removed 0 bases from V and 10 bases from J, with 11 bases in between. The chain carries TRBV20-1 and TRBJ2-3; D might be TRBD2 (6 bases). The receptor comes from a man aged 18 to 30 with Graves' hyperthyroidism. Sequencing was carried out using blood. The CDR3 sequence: CSAREPGVSQYF. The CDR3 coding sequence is TGCAGTGCTAGAGAACCGGGAGTATCGCAGTATTTT.